The 9 T cell receptor beta chains listed next were all sequenced from one sample in a study of OX40 agonist ivuxolimab in advanced cancers. Profiled with immunoSEQ multiplex PCR; TCRdb holds only in-frame clones, not every one. The sample includes under 50,000 clones, around 82% of them seen just once. The starting material was CD4+ or CD8+ T cells sorted from blood, obtained in a trial of the OX40 agonist ivuxolimab. Receptors originate from an adult with an advanced solid tumor such as melanoma, head and neck, liver or kidney cancer.

V and J are TRBV7-9 and TRBJ1-6, with a weak D call TRBD1 (6 bases). This CDR3 contains 15 residues. Germline V CDR1 and CDR2: SEHNR, FQNEAQ (reference sequence). V lost 5 bases and J lost 7, with 15 bases in between. In DNA form, the CDR3 reads TGTGCCAGCAGCGCGCAGGCAGGGGAAAATTCACCCCTCCACTTT. This encodes CASSAQAGENSPLHF.

The V call is TRBV7-9, the J call TRBJ1-2, with D unresolved. Trimming took off 3 bases at V and 5 bases at J, with 19 bases between the two ends. The V gene's germline CDR1 is SEHNR and CDR2 FQNEAQ (reference sequence). The CDR3 is 16 residues long. CDR3 residues: CASSFSRARFGYGYTF. For the CDR3, the DNA is TGTGCCAGCAGCTTTTCCCGGGCTAGGTTCGGGTATGGCTACACCTTC.

The chain employs TRBV19 and TRBJ2-1; 11 bases are shared with TRBD2. J lost 2 bases, V lost 2 bases, and 2 bases had no gene match. The CDR3 spans 16 residues. Germline V lookup: CDR1 LNHDA, CDR2 SQIVND (reference sequence). CDR3 amino acids: CASSILAGGTYNEQFF. CDR3 nucleotides: TGTGCCAGTAGTATATTAGCGGGAGGGACCTACAATGAGCAGTTCTTC. Full variable domain (remainder filled in from reference TRBV19 and TRBJ2-1): DGGITQSPKYLFRKEGQNVTLSCEQNLNHDAMYWYRQDPGQGLRLIYYSQIVNDFQKGDIAEGYSVSREKKESFPLTVTSAQKNPTAFYLCASSILAGGTYNEQFFGPGTRLTVL.

This chain links TRBV19 with TRBJ1-1; TRBD1 is a possible D gene (6 bases). The CDR3 is 17 amino acids. Germline V gives CDR1 LNHDA, CDR2 SQIVND (reference sequence). Between the trimmed V and J ends, which lost 8 bases and 2 bases, there was a span of 24 bases. The CDR3 DNA is TGTGCCAGTGGACCCGCTCGGGGGGCTTCTATAAACACTGAAGCTTTCTTT. Its translation is CASGPARGASINTEAFF.

The chain has TRBV6-4 and TRBJ1-5, with 12 bases matching TRBD1. CDR3 length: 14 residues. Trimming removed 9 bases from V and 5 bases from J; junction bases left unmatched: 5. CDR1 and CDR2 from the germline V gene are MRHNA and SNTAGT. The CDR3 sequence is CARTGTGGYQPQHF. The DNA of the CDR3 is TGTGCCAGGACCGGGACAGGGGGCTATCAGCCCCAGCATTTT.

The chain uses TRBV7-9 and TRBJ2-1; D is possibly TRBD1 (6 bases). The CDR3 totals 14 residues. CDR1 and CDR2 from the germline V gene are SEHNR and FQNEAQ (reference sequence). Trimming cost V 8 bases and J 2 bases, with 13 bases left between them. CDR3 sequence (DNA): TGTGCCAGCTTTATAGGACAGCCCTACAATGAGCAGTTCTTC. This sequence encodes CASFIGQPYNEQFF.

The V and J genes are TRBV9 and TRBJ2-5; 8 bases map to TRBD2. The end of the DNA fits TRBJ2-7 better, so the J call may be wrong. This CDR3 comprises 14 residues. CDR1 is SGDLS and CDR2 is YYNGEE in the germline V gene. CDR3 DNA: TGTGCCAGCAGCGTAGGGGCGGGAGGCTACGAGCAGTACTTC. Its protein product is CASSVGAGGYEQYF.

The chain couples TRBV7-6 to TRBJ2-5; D gene ambiguous. CDR3 length: 12 amino acids. V lost 0 bases to trimming and J lost 5 bases, with 4 bases between them. The germline V gene encodes CDR1 SGHVS and CDR2 FNYEAQ. CDR3 nucleotides: TGTGCCAGCAGCTTAGCGGAGGAGACCCAGTACTTC. Amino acid sequence: CASSLAEETQYF.

J is TRBJ2-5 and V is TRBV19; D might be TRBD2 (6 bases). There are 13 residues in the CDR3. Trimming removed 4 bases at V and 5 bases at J, with 11 bases between. CDR1 is LNHDA, CDR2 SQIVND, per germline (reference sequence). The CDR3 DNA is TGTGCCAGTAGTAGCGGGATGGGGGAGACCCAGTACTTC. Amino acids: CASSSGMGETQYF.